The rows below give T cell receptor beta chains drawn from one sample of a study of blood T cell repertoires in COVID-19. Clones were sequenced by immunoSEQ multiplex PCR, and TCRdb holds only the in-frame ones, with some missing. The sample holds around 250,000 clones, roughly 84% seen once. The sequenced sample consisted of peripheral blood. Source of these receptors: a woman aged 40 to 55 who had recovered from COVID-19. CDR3s include the opening cysteine and the closing phenylalanine or tryptophan. The D gene is left open where the match is weak. Size is omitted from some rows. Given values are once, few, many or a class for expanded clones.

v_call	d_call	j_call	clone_size	cdr3_nt	cdr3_aa
TRBV19	.	TRBJ1-2	.	TGTGCCAGTAGTATGCGATCGTGGGGGCTGATTGGCTACACCTTC	CASSMRSWGLIGYTF
TRBV9	TRBD1	TRBJ2-7	few	TGTGCCAGCAGCCTCACCGGGACAGGAATTTTTCACGAGCAGTACTTC	CASSLTGTGIFHEQYF
TRBV7-2	.	TRBJ2-3	.	TGTGCCAGCAGCTTCACACATTCCACAGATACGCAGTATTTT	CASSFTHSTDTQYF
TRBV28	TRBD1	TRBJ1-2	.	TGTGCCAGCAGTCCTTTAGACAGGGGGCACTATGGCTACACCTTC	CASSPLDRGHYGYTF
TRBV27	.	TRBJ1-5	.	TGTGCCAGCAGTTTGGCGAGGTTTCAGCCCCAGCATTTT	CASSLARFQPQHF
TRBV6-5	.	TRBJ2-7	.	TGTGCCAGCACCCCCGGAGGGGGGGCAACCTACGAGCAGTACTTC	CASTPGGGATYEQYF
TRBV25-1	TRBD1	TRBJ1-5	.	TGTGCCAGCAGTTCAGGGGGGCTCGATATTCGTCAGCCCCAGCATTTT	CASSSGGLDIRQPQHF
TRBV5-1	TRBD1	TRBJ1-1	.	TGCGCCAGCAGCTTGGTGGGGACAGGGGGTGTGAACACTGAAGCTTTCTTT	CASSLVGTGGVNTEAFF
TRBV10-3	.	TRBJ2-2	.	TGTGCCATCAGTGAAGGGGCCTCTTCCGGGGAGCTGTTTTTT	CAISEGASSGELFF
TRBV5-1	.	TRBJ2-1	.	TGCGCCAGCAGGACGAATACAGGGATGGGCTACAATGAGCAGTTCTTC	CASRTNTGMGYNEQFF
TRBV29-1	.	TRBJ1-3	.	TGCAGCGTTCGGGAAACTGGAAACACCATATATTTT	CSVRETGNTIYF
TRBV9	.	TRBJ2-3	once	TGTGCCAGCAGCGTAGCTTCCGGGTTTACCTCAGATACGCAGTATTTT	CASSVASGFTSDTQYF
TRBV5-6	.	TRBJ1-1	few	TGTGCCAGCAGCTTTTATCCAGGGGCTCCTTTAGCTTTCTTT	CASSFYPGAPLAFF